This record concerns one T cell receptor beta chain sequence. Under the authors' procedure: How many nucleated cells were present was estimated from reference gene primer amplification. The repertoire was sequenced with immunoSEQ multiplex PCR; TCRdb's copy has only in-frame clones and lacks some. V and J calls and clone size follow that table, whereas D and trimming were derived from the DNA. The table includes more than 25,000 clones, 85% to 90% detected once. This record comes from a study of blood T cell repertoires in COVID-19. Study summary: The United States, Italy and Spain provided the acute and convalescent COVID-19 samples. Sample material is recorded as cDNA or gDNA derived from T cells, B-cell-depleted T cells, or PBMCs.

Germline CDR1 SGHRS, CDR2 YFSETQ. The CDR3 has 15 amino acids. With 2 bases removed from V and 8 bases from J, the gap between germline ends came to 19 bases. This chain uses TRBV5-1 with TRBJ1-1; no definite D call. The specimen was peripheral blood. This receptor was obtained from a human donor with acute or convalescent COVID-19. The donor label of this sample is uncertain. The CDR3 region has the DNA TGCGCCAGCAGCTTAGATAGTTTCGAGAGACAAGAAGCTTTCTTT. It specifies CASSLDSFERQEAFF.